The 27 T cell receptor beta chains reported below all come from one sample, sequenced in a study of cytomegalovirus exposure and HLA in healthy donors. Researchers ran the PCR with 60 Vbeta and 13 Jbeta primers. Clones were read by immunoSEQ multiplex PCR, and TCRdb kept only the in-frame ones, dropping some. Among roughly 100,000 clones listed, around 10% were seen once. The sample taken for sequencing was PBMCs. These receptors all come from a man aged 50 to 60 in good health and CMV-seropositive.

In this sample, this clone turned up a few times. CDR3 bases: TGCAGCGTTGGTAGGACTAGCGGGGGGAACAATGAGCAGTTCTTC. As protein: CSVGRTSGGNNEQFF. The chain uses TRBV29-1 and TRBJ2-1; 14 bases fit TRBD2. The length of the CDR3 is 15 residues. Germline V gene sequence: CDR1 SQVTM, CDR2 ANQGSEA. V was pared by 4 bases and J by 5 bases, with 4 bases of the junction left unmatched.

The chain combines TRBV6-5 with TRBJ2-2; D ambiguous. Germline-derived CDR1 and CDR2 are MNHEY and SVGAGI. This CDR3 comprises 14 residues. Trimming left V 3 bases short and J 0 bases short, with 5 bases between. CDR3 nucleotide sequence: TGTGCCAGCAGTTATAGCACGAACACCGGGGAGCTGTTTTTT. This codes for CASSYSTNTGELFF.

This chain joins TRBV12-1 and TRBJ1-5; TRBD1 was called by the table and not checked on the DNA. TRBV12-1 is termed a pseudogene. This CDR3 is built from 20 residues. The DNA of the CDR3 is TGTGCCAGCAGCCCGATCCGTCGGACAGGGGGCCCACCTAGCAATCAGCCCCAGCATTTT. It is translated as CASSPIRRTGGPPSNQPQHF.

The genes are TRBV11-2 and TRBJ2-7; 10 nucleotides line up with TRBD2. This CDR3 is 16 amino acids long. The J segment lost 2 bases and the V segment lost 1 base, leaving 5 bases of the junction unmatched. Germline V gene data show CDR1 as SGHAT and CDR2 as FQNNGV. The CDR3 loop reads CASSLVTSGRTYEQYF. In nucleotides, the CDR3 is TGTGCCAGCAGCTTAGTGACTAGCGGGCGGACCTACGAGCAGTACTTC.

V and J are TRBV14 and TRBJ1-2; D is unresolved. The CDR3 spans 14 residues. Per the germline V gene, CDR1 is SGHDN and CDR2 is FVKESK. Trimming cost V 0 bases and J 3 bases, with 8 bases left between them. CDR3 sequence: CASSQDRFDYGYTF. DNA of the CDR3: TGTGCCAGCAGCCAAGACAGATTCGACTATGGCTACACCTTC.

The chain joins TRBV4-1 to TRBJ2-6; possibly TRBD2 for D (5 bases). Germline loops: CDR1 MGHRA, CDR2 YSYEKL. Trimming took 0 bases from V and 5 from J, leaving 11 bases between them. This CDR3 has 16 residues. CDR3 protein: CASSQDSGLWANVLTF. The CDR3 DNA follows: TGCGCCAGCAGCCAAGACAGCGGATTATGGGCCAACGTCCTGACTTTC.

This clone was observed a handful of times. The chain couples TRBV7-2 to TRBJ1-1, with unresolved D. The CDR3 is 15 amino acids. V was cut by 4 bases and J by 4 bases, with 16 bases left in between. The germline CDR1 and CDR2 sequences are SGHTA and FQGNSA. Here the CDR3 reads CASSSLSSGVTEAFF. The CDR3 DNA is TGTGCCAGCAGCTCTCTCTCATCGGGAGTCACTGAAGCTTTCTTT.

The chain joins TRBV30 to TRBJ2-2; perhaps TRBD2 as D (6 bases). CDR3 length: 15 amino acids. In germline, CDR1 is GTSNPN, CDR2 SVGIG (reference sequence). Deletions cut 4 bases from V and 0 bases from J, with 12 bases between. The CDR3 here is CAWKEASANTGELFF. The CDR3 coding sequence is TGTGCCTGGAAGGAGGCTAGCGCGAACACCGGGGAGCTGTTTTTT.

In this sample, this clone turned up a few times. The chain has TRBV9 and TRBJ2-2, with a tentative D call TRBD1 (6 bases). The V gene's germline CDR1 is SGDLS and CDR2 YYNGEE. This CDR3 comprises 16 residues. V lost 3 bases to trimming and J lost 0 bases, with 12 bases between them. The CDR3 region has the DNA TGTGCCAGCAGCGGATCCGGGACACCGAACACCGGGGAGCTGTTTTTT. It translates to CASSGSGTPNTGELFF.

A few counts support this clone. Other DNA sequences in the same sample also yield this CDR3. V gene TRBV5-8 combines with J gene TRBJ2-2; D may be TRBD1 (6 bases). This CDR3 spans 15 amino acids. V was clipped by 0 bases and J by 3 bases, with 9 bases between them. CDR1 is SGHTS and CDR2 is YDEGEE in the germline V gene. CDR3 coding DNA: TGTGCCAGCAGCTTGGCACAGGGCTACACCGGGGAGCTGTTTTTT. As protein: CASSLAQGYTGELFF.

V usage is TRBV4-2 and J usage is TRBJ1-1, with D possibly TRBD1 on 5 matching bases. This CDR3 has 16 residues. Germline V lookup: CDR1 LGHNA, CDR2 YNFKEQ. Trimming stripped 0 bases from V and 1 base from J, with 12 bases between. In DNA, the CDR3 is TGTGCCAGCAGCCAAGACTGGGCCCAGGGGAACACTGAAGCTTTCTTT. Its protein product is CASSQDWAQGNTEAFF.

This clone was seen a handful of times. The chain uses TRBV27 and TRBJ1-2; D remains unclear. V lost 2 bases, J lost 4 bases, and 23 bases lay in between. The CDR3 contains 18 residues. Per germline, CDR1 MNHEY and CDR2 SMNVEV (reference sequence). CDR3 sequence: CASSLGSDPAGPFYGYTF. The CDR3 bases are TGTGCCAGCAGTTTAGGGTCAGACCCGGCGGGCCCTTTCTATGGCTACACCTTC.

This sequence joins TRBV5-6 and TRBJ1-1, with 10 positions matching TRBD1. The CDR3 covers 14 residues. Trimming removed 4 bases from V and 5 bases from J; junction bases left unmatched: 5. Germline-derived CDR1 and CDR2 are SGHDT and YYEEEE. This CDR3 reads CASSGDRGMTEAFF. The CDR3 DNA follows: TGTGCCAGCAGCGGGGACAGGGGTATGACTGAAGCTTTCTTT.

This clone was seen a handful of times. The V and J genes are TRBV27 and TRBJ2-1; 9 positions match TRBD2. Germline-derived CDR1 and CDR2 are MNHEY and SMNVEV (reference sequence). The trim removed 6 bases at V and 6 bases at J, leaving 6 bases unmatched. The CDR3 length is 14 residues. The CDR3 sequence is CASSVAGALNEQFF. DNA for the CDR3: TGTGCCAGCAGCGTAGCGGGAGCTCTCAATGAGCAGTTCTTC.

This clone turned up a few times. J is TRBJ2-1 and V is TRBV4-3; TRBD2 might be the D (5 bases). The CDR3 consists of 14 residues. The germline V and J ends were trimmed by 6 bases and 4 bases, with 13 bases remaining between them. The germline gives CDR1 LGHNA, CDR2 YSLEER. The CDR3 loop is CASSLSSGYNEQFF. CDR3 DNA: TGCGCCAGCAGTCTAAGTTCGGGGTACAATGAGCAGTTCTTC.

Note on this clone: Other DNA sequences in this sample translate to the same CDR3. The chain couples TRBV2 to TRBJ1-4; TRBD1 might be the D (5 bases). The CDR3 runs 14 residues. CDR1 is SNHLY, CDR2 FYNNEI, per germline. The V gene lost 4 bases and the J gene lost 0 bases, with 6 bases spanning the gap. The CDR3 spells CASSAGATNEKLFF. DNA for the CDR3: TGTGCCAGCAGTGCGGGGGCAACTAATGAAAAACTGTTTTTT.

The V call is TRBV28, the J call TRBJ1-5; no clear D gene. CDR3 length: 14 amino acids. Trimming pared 6 bases from V and 2 bases from J, leaving 11 bases between. Germline values: CDR1 MDHEN, CDR2 SYDVKM. The CDR3 DNA follows: TGTGCCAGCAGCCGGGTGGTAGGCAATCAGCCCCAGCATTTT. Its translation is CASSRVVGNQPQHF.

This rearrangement joins TRBV5-5 to TRBJ1-1; a possible D gene is TRBD1 (5 bases). Per germline, CDR1 SGHKS and CDR2 YYEKEE (reference sequence). V was pared by 7 bases and J by 6 bases, with 10 bases between. This CDR3 region has 11 residues. CDR3 region: CASGGVSEAFF. The CDR3 nucleotides are TGTGCCAGCGGGGGGGTTTCTGAAGCTTTCTTT.

This clone was seen a few times. The chain has TRBV5-1 and TRBJ2-1, with 8 bases that match TRBD2. The germline V gene encodes CDR1 SGHRS and CDR2 YFSETQ. Losses at the gene ends were 7 bases for V and 4 bases for J; bases not matched to a gene: 25. The length of the CDR3 is 20 residues. As DNA, the CDR3 is TGCGCCAGCTACTCCCCGGGGGGGGGCGTTAAAGCGGGTAAATACAATGAGCAGTTCTTC. It translates to CASYSPGGGVKAGKYNEQFF.

The V gene is TRBV6-1, the J gene TRBJ2-3; weak D call: TRBD1 (5 bases). Germline lookup yields CDR1 MNHNS and CDR2 SASEGT. The CDR3 loop spans 13 amino acids. V was trimmed by 10 bases and J by 2 bases, leaving 13 bases between them. CDR3 sequence: CAILGANTDTQYF. The DNA of the CDR3 is TGTGCCATTTTAGGGGCCAACACAGATACGCAGTATTTT.

This clone occurred a few times. The chain employs TRBV28 and TRBJ2-7; 7 bases map to TRBD2. The CDR3 spans 14 residues. Germline loops: CDR1 MDHEN, CDR2 SYDVKM. The V segment lost 11 bases and the J segment 5 bases; nucleotides outside the gene matches: 15. The CDR3 DNA is TGTGCCTCTAAATCCAGCGGGATAATCAACGAGCAGTACTTC. Translated: CASKSSGIINEQYF.

Only a few counts were recorded for this clone. This chain joins TRBV9 and TRBJ2-5, with 11 bases matching TRBD1. V gave up 4 bases and J gave up 5 bases; unmatched junction bases: 4. This CDR3 is 14 amino acids long. CDR1 is SGDLS and CDR2 is YYNGEE in the germline V gene. The CDR3 sequence: CASSRTGGDETQYF. The DNA of the CDR3 is TGTGCCAGCAGCCGGACAGGGGGCGATGAGACCCAGTACTTC.

This clone has just a few counts. The chain recombines TRBV18 with TRBJ1-1; TRBD1 might be the D (6 bases). Germline loops: CDR1 KGHSH, CDR2 LQKENI. Deletions cut 3 bases from V and 1 base from J, with 12 bases between. The CDR3 sequence is 15 residues long. CDR3 DNA: TGTGCCAGCTCACCTCAGACAGGTGGGAACACTGAAGCTTTCTTT. This gives the protein CASSPQTGGNTEAFF.

In this sample, this clone turned up a few times. The chain has TRBV6-1 and TRBJ1-2, with D possibly matching TRBD1 (6 bases). The germline V gene encodes CDR1 MNHNS and CDR2 SASEGT. The CDR3 totals 14 residues. V shed 3 bases and J shed 8 bases, with 16 bases lying between them. CDR3 amino acids: CASSDWGQPGGYTF. In DNA, the CDR3 is TGTGCCAGCAGTGACTGGGGACAACCGGGAGGCTACACCTTC.

The J gene is TRBJ1-1, the V gene TRBV6-6, with unresolved D. V was pared by 7 bases and J by 1 base, with 10 bases between. The CDR3 sequence is 13 residues long. In germline, CDR1 is MNHNY, CDR2 SVGAGI (reference sequence). This CDR3 is CASTITENTEAFF. DNA for the CDR3: TGTGCCAGCACTATAACTGAGAACACTGAAGCTTTCTTT.

This clone was counted a few times. The CDR3 spells CASSTLAPSYNEQFF. CDR3 sequence (DNA): TGTGCCAGTAGCACTCTAGCGCCCTCCTACAATGAGCAGTTCTTC. The chain uses TRBV19 and TRBJ2-1; tentatively, D is TRBD2 (6 bases). The CDR3 sequence is 15 residues long. The V end was cut by 6 bases, the J end by 0 bases, with 12 bases between. The germline V gene has CDR1 LNHDA and CDR2 SQIVND (reference sequence). The full variable domain, with the rest looked up from reference TRBV19 and TRBJ2-1, is DGGITQSPKYLFRKEGQNVTLSCEQNLNHDAMYWYRQDPGQGLRLIYYSQIVNDFQKGDIAEGYSVSREKKESFPLTVTSAQKNPTAFYLCASSTLAPSYNEQFFGPGTRLTVL.

In its sample, this clone was seen a few times. This chain joins TRBV2 and TRBJ1-6, with 10 bases aligning to TRBD1. The CDR3 sequence is 16 residues long. The V and J ends lost 6 bases and 6 bases, in that order; junction bases with no gene match: 8. CDR1 is SNHLY, CDR2 FYNNEI, per germline. In DNA, the CDR3 is TGTGCCAGCAGGGGGTCCGGGACAGGGGCTAATTCACCCCTCCACTTT. It codes for CASRGSGTGANSPLHF.